The clone carrying this T cell receptor (beta chain) was counted at least ten times. J gave up 5 bases and V 3 bases, and 5 bases lay outside the gene matches. CDR1 and CDR2 (germline): SGHDT, YYEEEE. The CDR3 has 13 residues. MiXCR, applied by TCRdb to the RT-PCR reads, yields one record per CDR3 protein. This sample has fewer than 800,000 distinct CDR3 sequences; 12% to 15% occur once, and the top ten carry roughly 4%. The chain joins TRBV5-6 to TRBJ2-7; 7 nucleotides line up with TRBD1. Material: memory CD4+ T cells from blood. This TCR derives from a female donor in good health, serving as a healthy control. The CDR3 sequence: CASSSGTAHEQYF. In DNA, the CDR3 is TGTGCCAGCAGCTCCGGGACAGCCCACGAGCAGTACTTC. The full variable domain, in which reference TRBV5-6 and TRBJ2-7 provide the parts outside the CDR3, is DAGVTQSPTHLIKTRGQQVTLRCSPKSGHDTVSWYQQALGQGPQFIFQYYEEEERQRGNFPDRFSGHQFPNYSSELNVNALLLGDSALYLCASSSGTAHEQYFGPGTRLTVT.